A single sample is the source of the 13 T cell receptor beta chains below, sequenced in a study of long-term antiretroviral therapy in people with HIV. At survey level, the immunoSEQ assay was run in its v3.0 version. The data were produced by immunoSEQ multiplex PCR, yet TCRdb's version contains in-frame clones alone and is incomplete. Of 20,000 or so clones listed, about four fifths are singletons. This material consisted of unsorted PBMCs, taken 0.1 years before starting antiretroviral therapy. The receptors come from a man in his forties with HIV.

J is TRBJ2-7 and V is TRBV7-6; no reliable D call. V gave up 1 base and J gave up 6 bases, with 7 bases separating them. The V gene's germline CDR1 is SGHVS and CDR2 FNYEAQ. The CDR3 runs to 12 residues. The CDR3 sequence: CASSLDWGEQYF. In DNA, the CDR3 is TGTGCCAGCAGCTTAGACTGGGGCGAGCAGTACTTC.

This clone was detected once. This sequence joins TRBV2 and TRBJ1-6; 7 nucleotides align to TRBD1. With 6 bases clipped from V and 9 bases from J, the junction kept 8 bases outside the gene matches. Germline-derived CDR1 and CDR2 are SNHLY and FYNNEI. The CDR3 spans 14 residues. The CDR3 protein is CASSQGGFGSPLHF. The DNA for the CDR3 is TGTGCCAGCAGCCAAGGGGGCTTCGGTTCACCCCTCCACTTT. The variable domain in full, completed from reference TRBV2 and TRBJ1-6, reads EPEVTQTPSHQVTQMGQEVILRCVPISNHLYFYWYRQILGQKVEFLVSFYNNEISEKSEIFDDQFSVERPDGSNFTLKIRSTKLEDSAMYFCASSQGGFGSPLHFGNGTRLTVT.

This clone was recorded a few times. The rearrangement links TRBV5-4 to TRBJ1-1; the D is unclear. This CDR3 is 15 amino acids long. Germline V gene data show CDR1 as SGHNT and CDR2 as YYREEE (reference sequence). Trimming removed 3 bases from V and 0 bases from J, with 12 bases in between. CDR3: CASSSYSTMNTEAFF. For the CDR3, the DNA is TGTGCCAGCAGCTCGTACTCGACAATGAACACTGAAGCTTTCTTT.

The rearrangement uses TRBV28 and TRBJ1-4; D uncertain. Trimming removed 2 bases at V and 13 bases at J, with 14 bases between. Per the germline V gene, CDR1 is MDHEN and CDR2 is SYDVKM. There are 13 residues in the CDR3. The CDR3 sequence: CASSLPYTKGLFF. CDR3 sequence (DNA): TGTGCCAGCAGTTTACCTTACACTAAGGGACTGTTTTTT.

The chain employs TRBV6-5 and TRBJ2-7; D gene unclear. V lost 5 bases and J 1 base, leaving 12 bases between the germline ends. This CDR3 region has 14 residues. The germline V gene has CDR1 MNHEY and CDR2 SVGAGI. CDR3 DNA sequence: TGTGCCAGCAGTCCCTCGGCGGCTTCCTACGAGCAGTACTTC. This gives the protein CASSPSAASYEQYF.

The chain carries TRBV12-2 and TRBJ2-7; the table's TRBD2 call for D was not verified on the DNA. TRBV12-2 is listed as a pseudogene. The CDR3 loop spans 15 amino acids. The CDR3 nucleotides read TGTGCAAGTCGCTTGTGGGGAAGTAGCGCCTACGAGCAGTACTTC. Its protein product is CASRLWGSSAYEQYF.

The rearrangement uses TRBV15 and TRBJ2-7; the D is unclear. V was clipped by 5 bases and J by 5 bases, with 13 bases between them. This CDR3 region has 13 residues. In germline, CDR1 is LNHNV, CDR2 YYDKDF (reference sequence). The CDR3 region has the DNA TGTGCCACCAGCCCTAGACCAGTCCACGAGCAGTACTTC. It is translated as CATSPRPVHEQYF.

This chain uses TRBV25-1 with TRBJ2-1; the D gene is possibly TRBD1 (6 bases). Trimming removed 3 bases from V and 0 bases from J, with 18 bases in between. The CDR3 spans 18 residues. Germline V CDR1 and CDR2: MGHDK, SYGVNS. CDR3 coding DNA: TGTGCCAGCAGTGAGATTCTCGGGACACCGTACTCCTACAATGAGCAGTTCTTC. Translated: CASSEILGTPYSYNEQFF.

The genes are TRBV6-1 and TRBJ1-5; TRBD1 matches at 7 bases. Germline CDR1 MNHNS, CDR2 SASEGT. The CDR3 has 12 amino acids. The trim removed 8 bases at V and 9 bases at J, leaving 7 bases unmatched. The CDR3 protein is CASGDSYRPQHF. The CDR3 DNA reads TGTGCCAGCGGGGACAGTTACAGGCCCCAGCATTTT.

The chain recombines TRBV7-9 with TRBJ1-5, with 7 bases lining up with TRBD1. V lost 1 base, J lost 7 bases, and 4 bases stayed unmatched. The CDR3 is made up of 14 amino acids. CDR1 and CDR2 from the germline V gene are SEHNR and FQNEAQ (reference sequence). CDR3 coding DNA: TGTGCCAGCAGCTTAGACAGGGGTAGCCAGCCCCAGCATTTT. This translates into CASSLDRGSQPQHF. Supplemented by reference TRBV7-9 and TRBJ1-5, the full variable domain reads DTGVSQNPRHKITKRGQNVTFRCDPISEHNRLYWYRQTLGQGPEFLTYFQNEAQLEKSRLLSDRFSAERPKGSFSTLEIQRTEQGDSAMYLCASSLDRGSQPQHFGDGTRLSIL.

The chain combines TRBV5-1 with TRBJ2-7, with D perhaps matching TRBD2 (6 bases). Between the trimmed V and J ends, which lost 0 bases and 1 base, there was a span of 11 bases. The CDR3 is made up of 15 amino acids. The germline CDR1 and CDR2 sequences are SGHRS and YFSETQ. The CDR3 sequence: CASSLAGAGSYEQYF. CDR3 nucleotides: TGCGCCAGCAGCTTGGCGGGAGCTGGGTCCTACGAGCAGTACTTC.

The DNA for the CDR3 is TGCGCCAGCAGCCAGGACAGGGGGTTGACTAATGAAAAACTGTTTTTT. The encoded protein is CASSQDRGLTNEKLFF. The chain recombines TRBV5-1 with TRBJ1-4, with 10 bases fitting TRBD1. The V gene end was trimmed by 4 bases and the J gene end by 2 bases; junction bases not matched to a gene: 5. CDR1 and CDR2 from the germline V gene are SGHRS and YFSETQ. This CDR3 region has 16 residues.

The rearrangement joins TRBV6-4 to TRBJ2-2; perhaps TRBD2 as D (5 bases). Germline-derived CDR1 and CDR2 are MRHNA and SNTAGT. CDR3 length: 13 residues. V shed 2 bases and J shed 4 bases, with 5 bases lying between them. The CDR3 DNA follows: TGTGCCAGCAGTGACACTAGCACCGGGGAGCTGTTTTTT. Protein sequence: CASSDTSTGELFF.